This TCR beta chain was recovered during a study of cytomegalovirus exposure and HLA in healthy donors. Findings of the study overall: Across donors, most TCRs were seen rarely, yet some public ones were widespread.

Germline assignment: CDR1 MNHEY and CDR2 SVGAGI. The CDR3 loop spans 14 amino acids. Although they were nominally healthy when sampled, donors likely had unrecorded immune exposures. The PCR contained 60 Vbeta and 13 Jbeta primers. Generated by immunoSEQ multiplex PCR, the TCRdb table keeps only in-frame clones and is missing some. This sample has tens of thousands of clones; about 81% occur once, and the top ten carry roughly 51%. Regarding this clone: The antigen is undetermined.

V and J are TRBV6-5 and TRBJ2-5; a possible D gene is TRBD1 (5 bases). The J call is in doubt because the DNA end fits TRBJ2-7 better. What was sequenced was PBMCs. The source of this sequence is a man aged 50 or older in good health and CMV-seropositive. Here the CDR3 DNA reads TGTGCCAGCAGTAACCAGGGAAATAACTACGAGCAGTACTTC. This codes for CASSNQGNNYEQYF.